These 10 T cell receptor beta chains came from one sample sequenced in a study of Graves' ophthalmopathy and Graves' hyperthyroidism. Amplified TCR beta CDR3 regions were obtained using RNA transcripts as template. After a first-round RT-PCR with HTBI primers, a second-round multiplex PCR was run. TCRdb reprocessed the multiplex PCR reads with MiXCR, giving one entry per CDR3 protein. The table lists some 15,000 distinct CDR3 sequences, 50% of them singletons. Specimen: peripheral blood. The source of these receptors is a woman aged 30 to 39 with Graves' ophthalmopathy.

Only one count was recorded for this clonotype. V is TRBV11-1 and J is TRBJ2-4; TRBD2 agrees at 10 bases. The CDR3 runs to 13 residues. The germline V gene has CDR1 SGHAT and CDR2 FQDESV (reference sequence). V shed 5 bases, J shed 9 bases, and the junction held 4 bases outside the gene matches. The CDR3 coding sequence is TGTGCCAGCAGCACAAGCGGGAGGGGCATTCAGTACTTC. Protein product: CASSTSGRGIQYF.

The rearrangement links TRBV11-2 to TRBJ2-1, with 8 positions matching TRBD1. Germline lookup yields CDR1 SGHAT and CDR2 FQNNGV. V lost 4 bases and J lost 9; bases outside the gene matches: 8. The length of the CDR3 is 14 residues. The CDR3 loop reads CASSSFPGGGEQFF. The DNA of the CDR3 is TGTGCCAGCAGCTCTTTCCCAGGGGGCGGTGAGCAGTTCTTC. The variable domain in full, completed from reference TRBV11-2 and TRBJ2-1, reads EAGVAQSPRYKIIEKRQSVAFWCNPISGHATLYWYQQILGQGPKLLIQFQNNGVVDDSQLPKDRFSAERLKGVDSTLKIQPAKLEDSAVYLCASSSFPGGGEQFFGPGTRLTVL.

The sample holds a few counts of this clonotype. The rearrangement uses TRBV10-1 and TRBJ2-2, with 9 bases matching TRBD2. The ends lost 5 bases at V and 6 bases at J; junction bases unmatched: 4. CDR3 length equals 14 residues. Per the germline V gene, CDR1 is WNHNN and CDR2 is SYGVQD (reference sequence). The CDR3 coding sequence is TGCGCCAGCAGTTTAGCGGGAGACGCCGGGGAGCTGTTTTTT. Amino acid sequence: CASSLAGDAGELFF.

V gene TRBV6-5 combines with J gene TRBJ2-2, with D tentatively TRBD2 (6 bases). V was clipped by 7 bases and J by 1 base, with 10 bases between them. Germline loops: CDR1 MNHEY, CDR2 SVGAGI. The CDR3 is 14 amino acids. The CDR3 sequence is CASKTSQNTGELFF. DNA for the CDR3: TGTGCCAGCAAAACTAGCCAGAACACCGGGGAGCTGTTTTTT.

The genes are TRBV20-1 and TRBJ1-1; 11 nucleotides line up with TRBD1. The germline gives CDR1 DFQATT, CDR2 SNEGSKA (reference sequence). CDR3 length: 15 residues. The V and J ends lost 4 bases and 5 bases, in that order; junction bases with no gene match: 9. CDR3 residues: CSATGTGGIRTEAFF. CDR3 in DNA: TGCAGTGCTACCGGGACAGGGGGTATTAGGACTGAAGCTTTCTTT.

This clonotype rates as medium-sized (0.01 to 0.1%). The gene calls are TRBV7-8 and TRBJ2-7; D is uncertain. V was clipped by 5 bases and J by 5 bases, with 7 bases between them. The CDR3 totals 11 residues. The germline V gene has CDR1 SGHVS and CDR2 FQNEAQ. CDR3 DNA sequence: TGTGCCAGCAGCCCCCGGGACGAGCAGTACTTC. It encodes CASSPRDEQYF.

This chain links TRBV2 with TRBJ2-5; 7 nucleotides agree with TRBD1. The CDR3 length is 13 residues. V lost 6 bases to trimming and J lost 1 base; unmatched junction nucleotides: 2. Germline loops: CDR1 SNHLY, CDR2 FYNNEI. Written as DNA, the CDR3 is TGTGCCAGCAGGAGGGACAGCCAAGAGACCCAGTACTTC. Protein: CASRRDSQETQYF.

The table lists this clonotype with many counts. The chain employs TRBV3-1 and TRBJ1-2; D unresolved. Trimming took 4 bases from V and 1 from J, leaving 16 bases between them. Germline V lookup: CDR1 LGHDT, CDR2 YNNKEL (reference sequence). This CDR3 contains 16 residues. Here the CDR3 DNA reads TGTGCCAGCAGCCGGGATCTAGTGAGAAGTAACTATGGCTACACCTTC. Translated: CASSRDLVRSNYGYTF.

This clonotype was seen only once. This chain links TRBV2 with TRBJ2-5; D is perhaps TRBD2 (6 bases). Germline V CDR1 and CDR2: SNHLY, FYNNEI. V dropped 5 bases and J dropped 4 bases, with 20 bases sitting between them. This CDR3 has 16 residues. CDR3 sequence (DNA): TGTGCCAGCAGTCATTTGAGCTGGAGGGCAGCAGAGACCCAGTACTTC. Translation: CASSHLSWRAAETQYF.

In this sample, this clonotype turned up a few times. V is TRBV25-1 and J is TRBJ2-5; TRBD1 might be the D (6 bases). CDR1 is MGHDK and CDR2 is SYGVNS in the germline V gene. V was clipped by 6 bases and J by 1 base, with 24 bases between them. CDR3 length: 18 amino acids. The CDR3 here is CASRGAKGSGRTQETQYF. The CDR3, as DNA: TGTGCCAGCAGGGGGGCAAAAGGTAGTGGGCGCACCCAAGAGACCCAGTACTTC. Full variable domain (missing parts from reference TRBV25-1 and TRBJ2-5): EADIYQTPRYLVIGTGKKITLECSQTMGHDKMYWYQQDPGMELHLIHYSYGVNSTEKGDLSSESTVSRIRTEHFPLTLESARPSHTSQYLCASRGAKGSGRTQETQYFGPGTRLLVL.